This TCR beta chain was recovered during a study of blood T cell repertoires in COVID-19. Overall study context: Sample material is recorded as cDNA or gDNA derived from T cells, B-cell-depleted T cells, or PBMCs.

The CDR3 contains 15 residues. J gave up 5 bases and V 0 bases, and 2 bases lay outside the gene matches. From germline, CDR1 is SEHNR and CDR2 FQNEAQ (reference sequence). Original handling: Amplification of reference gene primers provided the estimated nucleated cell counts. Clones were read by immunoSEQ multiplex PCR, and TCRdb kept only the in-frame ones, dropping some. D and trimming were read from the DNA, whereas the V and J calls and clone size are those reported in that table. The sample records 60,000 to 85,000 clones, roughly 86% being singletons. The sequence was obtained from a human donor in a cohort sampled during active COVID-19. V usage is TRBV7-9 and J usage is TRBJ2-2; 8 positions agree with TRBD1. The source material was peripheral blood. The DNA for the CDR3 is TGTGCCAGCAGCTTAGCGCAGGGGGCGACCGGGGAGCTGTTTTTT. It encodes CASSLAQGATGELFF.